This passage covers 8 T cell receptor beta chains from one sample sequenced in a study of blood T cell repertoires in COVID-19. The method was immunoSEQ multiplex PCR; TCRdb's version includes in-frame clones alone and lacks a portion of them. The repertoire holds about 340,000 clones, about four fifths seen once, with approximately 3.1% in the top ten. Material: peripheral blood. These receptor sequences come from a young man with active or convalescent COVID-19.

The rearrangement uses TRBV11-3 and TRBJ1-4; D gene unclear. Germline CDR1 reads SGHNT; CDR2 reads YENEEA. Trimming pared 5 bases from V and 4 bases from J, leaving 14 bases between. The CDR3 consists of 15 residues. This CDR3 is CASSPSGFHNEKLFF. The DNA for the CDR3 is TGTGCCAGCAGCCCCTCGGGGTTCCATAATGAAAAACTGTTTTTT.

This clone was observed once. This chain links TRBV6-6 with TRBJ1-6; possibly TRBD1 for D (6 bases). Germline CDR1 MNHNY, CDR2 SVGAGI (reference sequence). CDR3 length equals 15 residues. Trimming took 9 bases from V and 4 from J, leaving 16 bases between them. The CDR3 nucleotides are TGTGCCAGTAAGGGGGGGGCTGGGTATAATTCACCCCTCCACTTT. Translation: CASKGGAGYNSPLHF.

This chain uses TRBV25-1 with TRBJ1-3, with D possibly TRBD1 on 5 matching bases. Germline V lookup: CDR1 MGHDK, CDR2 SYGVNS. V lost 5 bases to trimming and J lost 3 bases, with 14 bases between them. The CDR3 spans 15 residues. CDR3 region: CASSPAGTGGNTIYF. The CDR3 DNA reads TGTGCCAGCAGTCCGGCGGGGACCGGTGGAAACACCATATATTTT.

This chain connects TRBV28 to TRBJ1-1, with 8 positions matching TRBD1. The length of the CDR3 is 12 residues. The V gene end was trimmed by 6 bases and the J gene end by 10 bases; junction bases not matched to a gene: 7. CDR1 is MDHEN, CDR2 SYDVKM, per germline. The CDR3 spells CASSQQGVRAFF. In DNA form, the CDR3 reads TGTGCCAGCAGCCAACAGGGGGTACGAGCTTTCTTT.

The chain is built from TRBV19 and TRBJ1-1; no reliable D call. The CDR3 consists of 13 residues. V was cut by 9 bases and J by 3 bases, with 14 bases left in between. In germline, CDR1 is LNHDA, CDR2 SQIVND (reference sequence). The CDR3 coding sequence is TGTGCCAGCACATTAAACAGTGACACTGAAGCTTTCTTT. It is translated as CASTLNSDTEAFF. Based on the CDR3 plus reference TRBV19 and TRBJ1-1, the full variable domain is DGGITQSPKYLFRKEGQNVTLSCEQNLNHDAMYWYRQDPGQGLRLIYYSQIVNDFQKGDIAEGYSVSREKKESFPLTVTSAQKNPTAFYLCASTLNSDTEAFFGQGTRLTVV.

This chain links TRBV18 with TRBJ1-2; D perhaps matches TRBD1 (6 bases). The CDR3 totals 16 residues. Germline assignment: CDR1 KGHSH and CDR2 LQKENI. V was cut by 3 bases and J by 7 bases, with 21 bases left in between. CDR3 protein: CASSPWDTGASSGYTF. The CDR3 nucleotides read TGTGCCAGCTCACCCTGGGACACAGGCGCGTCGAGTGGCTACACCTTC.

The V gene is TRBV30, the J gene TRBJ2-5; maybe TRBD2 (6 bases). There are 14 residues in the CDR3. The V end lost 2 bases, the J end lost 5 bases, and 15 bases lay between the germline ends. Germline CDR1 reads GTSNPN; CDR2 reads SVGIG (reference sequence). Here the CDR3 DNA reads TGTGCCTGGAGTCCACGGACGGGGAGGGAGACCCAGTACTTC. Protein product: CAWSPRTGRETQYF.

This chain uses TRBV11-3 with TRBJ2-5, with 8 bases aligning to TRBD1. V lost 7 bases and J lost 4; bases outside the gene matches: 14. This CDR3 spans 16 amino acids. Germline V gene lookup returns CDR1 SGHNT and CDR2 YENEEA. Here the CDR3 DNA reads TGTGCCAGCACCGGACAGGGTCGAATCGTTGGAGAGACCCAGTACTTC. Protein sequence: CASTGQGRIVGETQYF. The entire variable domain, with the rest obtained from reference TRBV11-3 and TRBJ2-5, is as follows: EAGVVQSPRYKIIEKKQPVAFWCNPISGHNTLYWYLQNLGQGPELLIRYENEEAVDDSQLPKDRFSAERLKGVDSTLKIQPAELGDSAVYLCASTGQGRIVGETQYFGPGTRLLVL.